This T cell receptor (beta chain) derives from a study of T cells in Graves' hyperthyroidism and ophthalmopathy. Overall study results and limits: Expanded thyroid clonotypes (above 0.001) were mostly also found in blood. The model forecast ophthalmopathy, anticipating it by a median about 6.5 months before onset.

The germline V gene encodes CDR1 MNHEY and CDR2 SMNVEV (reference sequence). V was pared by 7 bases and J by 4 bases, with 4 bases of the junction left unmatched. The CDR3 spans 13 residues. The CDR3 regions of TCR beta were amplified from RNA transcripts. TCR CDR3 underwent first-round RT-PCR with the HTBI primer set. One entry per CDR3 protein results from TCRdb running MiXCR on the multiplex PCR reads. The sample includes about 360,000 distinct CDR3 sequences, roughly 13% of them seen just once. In its sample, this clonotype was seen many times. The antigen is not known. For Graves' hyperthyroidism to be stable, ophthalmopathy could not progress within 18 months. Investigators excluded patients with uncontrolled infection, other autoimmune disease, pregnancy or lactation.

V is TRBV27 and J is TRBJ2-7, with 10 bases aligning to TRBD1. The sequence was collected from a young woman with Graves' hyperthyroidism. Sequencing input: blood. The CDR3 here is CASKGQGFYEQYF. As DNA, the CDR3 is TGTGCCAGCAAGGGACAGGGGTTTTACGAGCAGTACTTC.